A single sample gave rise to the 21 T cell receptor beta chains below, sequenced in a study of T cells in Graves' hyperthyroidism and ophthalmopathy (dated by TCRdb to between 2017 and 2020). The library was generated by multiplex PCR. Sequenced using an Illumina HiSeq 2000. The TCR beta CDR3 regions were amplified from the RNA transcripts. A first-round RT-PCR of the TCR CDR3 used the HTBI primer set with the Qiagen OneStep RT-PCR kit. Using fastp trimming at Q25 and MiXCR clonotype assembly, TCRdb reanalyzed the public sequencing data and kept in-frame beta chains. Each entry is one CDR3 protein sequence, shown with its most common DNA and genes. Counted in this sample were 650,000 to 850,000 distinct CDR3 sequences; over 15% of them appeared once. The ten largest clones add up to 16% of the sample. Sequences were obtained from blood. Receptor source: a woman between 45 and 65 years old with Graves' hyperthyroidism that later progressed to Graves' ophthalmopathy.

J is TRBJ2-1 and V is TRBV24-1; 10 bases align to TRBD2. Germline loops: CDR1 KGHDR, CDR2 SFDVKD. This CDR3 contains 14 residues. V lost 4 bases to trimming and J lost 6 bases; unmatched junction nucleotides: 2. The chain's CDR3 is CATSDSGGANEQFF. CDR3 bases: TGTGCCACCAGTGACAGCGGGGGGGCCAATGAGCAGTTCTTC.

To note about this clonotype: This may come from a read error, since a much larger clone is one base off. The chain couples TRBV20-1 to TRBJ1-2; D gene unclear. The CDR3 sequence is 10 residues long. The V gene's germline CDR1 is DFQATT and CDR2 SNEGSKA (reference sequence). The CDR3 loop reads CSASQYGHTF. CDR3 nucleotides: TGCAGTGCTAGTCAATATGGCCACACCTTC.

This clonotype turned up a few times. The gene calls are TRBV4-1 and TRBJ2-7; perhaps TRBD1 as D (5 bases). Germline V gene lookup returns CDR1 MGHRA and CDR2 YSYEKL. V was cut by 1 base and J by 2 bases, with 15 bases left in between. The CDR3 consists of 16 residues. CDR3 in DNA: TGCGCCAGCAGCCAAGCTGTGACAGCCATCACCTACGAGCAGTACTTC. It yields the protein CASSQAVTAITYEQYF.

The rearrangement uses TRBV27 and TRBJ2-1; maybe TRBD1 (6 bases). The V gene lost 2 bases and the J gene lost 8 bases, with 13 bases spanning the gap. The germline V gene has CDR1 MNHEY and CDR2 SMNVEV (reference sequence). The CDR3 length is 14 residues. This CDR3 is CASSLGTRIDEQFF. The CDR3 nucleotides are TGTGCCAGCAGTTTAGGGACAAGGATCGATGAGCAGTTCTTC.

This clonotype was detected ten times or more. The chain employs TRBV20-1 and TRBJ1-6; D is unresolved. V was clipped by 6 bases and J by 6 bases, with 12 bases between them. The CDR3 runs to 13 residues. The germline V gene has CDR1 DFQATT and CDR2 SNEGSKA (reference sequence). CDR3 sequence: CSAETGSNSPLHF. The CDR3 nucleotides read TGCAGTGCCGAGACCGGGAGTAATTCACCCCTCCACTTT.

The V call is TRBV2, the J call TRBJ2-4, with 7 positions matching TRBD2. The CDR3 loop spans 17 amino acids. The germline CDR1 and CDR2 sequences are SNHLY and FYNNEI. Trimming took 5 bases from V and 0 from J; bases not matched to a gene: 10. The CDR3 coding sequence is TGTGCCAGCAGTCCTCGGGGAGCGGGGATAGCCAAAAACATTCAGTACTTC. Translating it yields CASSPRGAGIAKNIQYF.

Only a few counts were recorded for this clonotype. The conserved final phenylalanine or tryptophan is absent from the CDR3, which likely points to a read error. This rearrangement joins TRBV20-1 to TRBJ2-7; 7 bases are a match to TRBD2. Per the germline V gene, CDR1 is DFQATT and CDR2 is SNEGSKA (reference sequence). The CDR3 is 16 amino acids. V shed 2 bases, J shed 3 bases, and the junction held 13 bases outside the gene matches. The chain's CDR3 is CSARRALGGLVYEQYL. CDR3 coding DNA: TGCAGTGCTAGACGCGCCCTCGGGGGGTTGGTCTACGAGCAGTACCTC.

This chain uses TRBV2 with TRBJ2-7; D may be TRBD1 or TRBD2 (5 bases each). The CDR3 length is 13 residues. Germline CDR1 SNHLY, CDR2 FYNNEI. V gave up 1 base and J gave up 6 bases, with 10 bases separating them. CDR3 sequence reads: CASSEGDLLEQYF. The CDR3, as DNA: TGTGCCAGCAGTGAAGGGGACCTTCTCGAGCAGTACTTC.

This clonotype came up a few times. The chain combines TRBV5-1 with TRBJ2-2, with unresolved D. V lost 4 bases to trimming and J lost 3 bases, with 19 bases between them. The CDR3 is 17 amino acids. Germline V gene sequence: CDR1 SGHRS, CDR2 YFSETQ. CDR3 protein: CASSPSRRRSYTGELFF. The CDR3 coding sequence is TGCGCCAGCAGCCCTTCCAGACGCAGGAGCTACACCGGGGAGCTGTTTTTT.

A word on this clonotype: A much larger clonotype is one base distant, so this may be a read error. The chain is built from TRBV3-1 and TRBJ1-2, with 8 bases aligning to TRBD1. The CDR3 covers 14 residues. Germline CDR1 LGHDT, CDR2 YNNKEL (reference sequence). CDR3 protein: CAGSQGQGKRGYTF. The CDR3 DNA follows: TGTGCCGGCAGCCAAGGACAGGGAAAACGGGGCTACACCTTC.

This clonotype was seen only a few times. The chain is built from TRBV2 and TRBJ1-4; maybe TRBD1 (5 bases). The CDR3 runs 15 residues. Germline assignment: CDR1 SNHLY and CDR2 FYNNEI. The ends were cut back, 10 bases at V and 0 bases at J, with 15 bases in the middle. CDR3 loop: CANRLGIPTNEKLFF. In DNA, the CDR3 is TGTGCCAACAGGTTGGGGATTCCAACTAATGAAAAACTGTTTTTT.

This clonotype occurred many times. The CDR3 protein is CAISETTSAYYNEQFF. Here the CDR3 DNA reads TGTGCCATCAGTGAGACCACTAGCGCCTACTACAATGAGCAGTTCTTC. The V call is TRBV10-3, the J call TRBJ2-1, with 7 bases fitting TRBD2. CDR1 and CDR2 from the germline V gene are ENHRY and SYGVKD. V lost 2 bases, J lost 3 bases, and 7 bases stayed unmatched. CDR3 length equals 16 residues.

The chain is built from TRBV7-6 and TRBJ1-2; 12 bases fit TRBD1. The trim removed 5 bases at V and 13 bases at J, leaving 14 bases unmatched. CDR1 and CDR2 (germline): SGHVS, FNYEAQ. This CDR3 has 15 residues. The CDR3 region has the DNA TGTGCCAGCAGCCCTCATGACCAGGGACAGGGGGCAATCACCTTC. Its translation: CASSPHDQGQGAITF. The complete variable domain, with remaining parts taken from reference TRBV7-6 and TRBJ1-2, reads GAGVSQSPRYKVTKRGQDVALRCDPISGHVSLYWYRQALGQGPEFLTYFNYEAQQDKSGLPNDRFSAERPEGSISTLTIQRTEQRDSAMYRCASSPHDQGQGAITFGSGTRLTVV.

The chain couples TRBV20-1 to TRBJ1-1, with D possibly being TRBD1 (6 bases). CDR1 is DFQATT, CDR2 SNEGSKA, per germline (reference sequence). Deletions cut 4 bases from V and 5 bases from J, with 20 bases between. The CDR3 runs to 15 residues. The CDR3 nucleotides are TGCAGTGCTAATCCACAGGGTTGGGGTTTAACTGAAGCTTTCTTT. Its translation: CSANPQGWGLTEAFF.

The table lists this clonotype with a few counts. V and J are TRBV6-1 and TRBJ2-7, with 8 bases matching TRBD1. CDR3 size: 14 residues. Germline CDR1 is MNHNS and CDR2 is SASEGT. With 5 bases clipped from V and 2 bases from J, the junction kept 5 bases outside the gene matches. The CDR3 sequence is CASSSTGAAYEQYF. In DNA form, the CDR3 reads TGTGCCAGCAGTTCGACAGGGGCTGCCTACGAGCAGTACTTC.

J is TRBJ2-1 and V is TRBV4-1; the D gene is possibly TRBD2 (7 bases). The CDR3 has 15 amino acids. Germline V CDR1 and CDR2: MGHRA, YSYEKL. Trimming stripped 6 bases from V and 6 bases from J, with 18 bases between. The CDR3: CASSSGASGINEQFF. DNA for the CDR3: TGCGCCAGCAGTTCGGGGGCTAGCGGAATCAATGAGCAGTTCTTC.

This clonotype was detected only a few times. The chain has TRBV20-1 and TRBJ1-1; D is undetermined. This CDR3 is 11 amino acids long. Germline V gene data show CDR1 as DFQATT and CDR2 as SNEGSKA (reference sequence). Written as DNA, the CDR3 is TGCAGAACCCAAATGGGCACTGAAGCTTTCTTT. Translation: CRTQMGTEAFF.

This clonotype was observed many times. This chain joins TRBV20-1 and TRBJ1-1; D is unclear. Germline-derived CDR1 and CDR2 are DFQATT and SNEGSKA (reference sequence). CDR3 length: 13 amino acids. Deletions cut 0 bases from V and 0 bases from J, with 5 bases between. CDR3 sequence reads: CSARDRVNTEAFF. The CDR3 DNA reads as TGCAGTGCTAGAGATCGCGTGAACACTGAAGCTTTCTTT.

This clonotype was seen only a few times. The chain recombines TRBV6-1 with TRBJ1-1, with 7 bases that match TRBD1. The CDR3 consists of 16 residues. J lost 0 bases, V lost 7 bases, and 11 bases had no gene match. Germline V lookup: CDR1 MNHNS, CDR2 SASEGT. DNA of the CDR3: TGTGCCAGCATAGACAGGGAGTACTATATGAACACTGAAGCTTTCTTT. Protein: CASIDREYYMNTEAFF.

The chain joins TRBV9 to TRBJ1-2, with 9 bases that match TRBD1. CDR3 length: 14 residues. Germline V CDR1 and CDR2: SGDLS, YYNGEE. J gave up 5 bases and V 3 bases, and 5 bases lay outside the gene matches. CDR3 in DNA: TGTGCCAGCAGCGCAGACAGGGGGGTTTATGGCTACACCTTC. Protein product: CASSADRGVYGYTF.

The chain has TRBV6-1 and TRBJ2-2, with D possibly being TRBD1 or TRBD2 (5 bases each). V was clipped by 8 bases and J by 0 bases, with 10 bases between them. The CDR3 consists of 14 residues. CDR1 and CDR2 (germline): MNHNS, SASEGT. The DNA of the CDR3 is TGTGCCAGCTGGAGGACAACGAACACCGGGGAGCTGTTTTTT. Encoded protein: CASWRTTNTGELFF.